The 27 T cell receptor beta chains listed next were all sequenced from one sample in a study of blood T cell repertoires in COVID-19. Repertoires were generated with immunoSEQ multiplex PCR, while TCRdb's copy carries only in-frame clones and drops some. Here the sample spans about 290,000 clones, more than 85% being singletons. Input material: peripheral blood. The source is a man aged 40-49 years with acute or convalescent COVID-19.

V and J are TRBV6-1 and TRBJ2-3; possible D gene TRBD1, 6 bases. This CDR3 contains 13 residues. V was clipped by 3 bases and J by 6 bases, with 10 bases between them. From germline, CDR1 is MNHNS and CDR2 SASEGT. The CDR3 here is CASSDGQRDTQYF. Written as DNA, the CDR3 is TGTGCCAGCAGTGATGGACAGCGGGATACGCAGTATTTT.

This chain uses TRBV2 with TRBJ1-1; TRBD1 matches 7 bases. The CDR3 covers 15 residues. Germline V gene data show CDR1 as SNHLY and CDR2 as FYNNEI. The V and J ends lost 1 base and 6 bases, in that order; junction bases with no gene match: 8. In DNA form, the CDR3 reads TGTGCCAGCAGTGAAGGAAGGGGGCAGGGAGCTGAAGCTTTCTTT. This sequence encodes CASSEGRGQGAEAFF.

This rearrangement joins TRBV10-2 to TRBJ1-2, with TRBD1 matching over 8 bases. With 5 bases clipped from V and 8 bases from J, the junction kept 4 bases outside the gene matches. Germline V lookup: CDR1 WSHSY, CDR2 SAAADI. This CDR3 is built from 12 residues. The CDR3 DNA reads TGCGCCAGCAGTCCAGGGGGCTGGGGCTACACCTTC. Translation gives CASSPGGWGYTF.

This chain connects TRBV2 to TRBJ1-5; TRBD1 matches at 7 bases. Looked up from germline, CDR1 is SNHLY and CDR2 is FYNNEI. Trimming removed 6 bases from V and 2 bases from J; junction bases left unmatched: 10. The CDR3 spans 16 residues. CDR3 residues: CASSRQGVLGNQPQHF. The CDR3 nucleotides are TGTGCCAGCAGCAGACAGGGAGTCCTTGGCAATCAGCCCCAGCATTTT.

The chain couples TRBV5-5 to TRBJ2-1, with a tentative D call TRBD1 (5 bases). Trimming stripped 0 bases from V and 4 bases from J, with 11 bases between. This CDR3 is 15 amino acids long. Per germline, CDR1 SGHKS and CDR2 YYEKEE (reference sequence). The CDR3 DNA sequence: TGTGCCAGCAGCTTGGCGCGGCAGGGTTACAATGAGCAGTTCTTC. Amino acids: CASSLARQGYNEQFF.

V is TRBV5-6 and J is TRBJ2-1; 16 bases align to TRBD2. The CDR3 runs to 16 residues. V shed 4 bases, J shed 8 bases, and the junction held 6 bases outside the gene matches. Germline loops: CDR1 SGHDT, CDR2 YYEEEE. As DNA, the CDR3 is TGTGCCAGCAGCGCGGGACTAGCGGGGGGGCTTTATGAGCAGTTCTTC. Translation gives CASSAGLAGGLYEQFF.

This chain connects TRBV7-2 to TRBJ2-1, with 8 positions matching TRBD2. Germline CDR1 is SGHTA and CDR2 is FQGNSA. The CDR3 is made up of 15 amino acids. V was pared by 5 bases and J by 4 bases, with 7 bases of the junction left unmatched. In DNA, the CDR3 is TGTGCCAGCAGCCCCTTTGCGGGGGGATACAATGAGCAGTTCTTC. As protein: CASSPFAGGYNEQFF.

About this clone: Other DNA sequences in this sample translate to the same CDR3. The V and J genes are TRBV5-1 and TRBJ1-2, with 7 bases identical to TRBD1. The V and J ends lost 2 bases and 5 bases, in that order; junction bases with no gene match: 0. Germline assignment: CDR1 SGHRS and CDR2 YFSETQ. CDR3 length equals 12 residues. Here the CDR3 reads CASSLQGYGYTF. The CDR3 bases are TGCGCCAGCAGCTTACAGGGGTATGGCTACACCTTC. Full variable domain (outside the CDR3, taken from reference TRBV5-1 and TRBJ1-2): KAGVTQTPRYLIKTRGQQVTLSCSPISGHRSVSWYQQTPGQGLQFLFEYFSETQRNKGNFPGRFSGRQFSNSRSEMNVSTLELGDSALYLCASSLQGYGYTFGSGTRLTVV.

The rearrangement links TRBV10-3 to TRBJ2-7; TRBD1 aligns across 9 bases. The CDR3 is 15 residues long. V trimming: 0 bases; J trimming: 7 bases; junction bases outside the gene matches: 7. CDR1 is ENHRY and CDR2 is SYGVKD in the germline V gene. The CDR3 spells CAISESGQGVREQYF. The CDR3 coding sequence is TGTGCCATCAGTGAGTCGGGACAGGGTGTTCGGGAGCAGTACTTC.

The chain carries TRBV12-3 or TRBV12-4 and TRBJ1-3; 8 nucleotides align to TRBD1. The V and J ends lost 5 bases and 5 bases, in that order; junction bases with no gene match: 2. The CDR3 is 13 amino acids. The CDR3 DNA follows: TGTGCCAGCAGTCAGGGGGCCCGAAACACCATATATTTT. Translating it yields CASSQGARNTIYF.

V gene TRBV5-4 combines with J gene TRBJ2-2; TRBD1 is a possible D gene (6 bases). The CDR3 spans 14 residues. Germline values: CDR1 SGHNT, CDR2 YYREEE (reference sequence). V shed 0 bases and J shed 6 bases, with 9 bases lying between them. The CDR3 region has the DNA TGTGCCAGCAGCTTGGATGGGGGCCCCGGGGAGCTGTTTTTT. It yields the protein CASSLDGGPGELFF. Full variable domain (rest looked up from reference TRBV5-4 and TRBJ2-2): ETGVTQSPTHLIKTRGQQVTLRCSSQSGHNTVSWYQQALGQGPQFIFQYYREEENGRGNFPPRFSGLQFPNYSSELNVNALELDDSALYLCASSLDGGPGELFFGEGSRLTVL.

The chain joins TRBV6-6 to TRBJ1-4, with 9 bases lining up with TRBD1. The V and J ends lost 3 bases and 7 bases, in that order; junction bases with no gene match: 6. CDR1 MNHNY and CDR2 SVGAGI come from the germline V gene (reference sequence). This CDR3 is built from 15 residues. CDR3 region: CASSYSTGGGEKLFF. CDR3 in DNA: TGTGCCAGCAGTTATTCAACAGGGGGCGGTGAAAAACTGTTTTTT.

This clone was observed once. This chain joins TRBV5-6 and TRBJ2-2; 10 positions match TRBD2. The CDR3 sequence is 15 residues long. Germline values: CDR1 SGHDT, CDR2 YYEEEE. J lost 5 bases, V lost 2 bases, and 3 bases had no gene match. The chain's CDR3 is CASSFLAGVTGELFF. CDR3 nucleotide sequence: TGTGCCAGCAGCTTCCTAGCGGGGGTGACCGGGGAGCTGTTTTTT. Filled out from reference TRBV5-6 and TRBJ2-2, the complete variable domain reads DAGVTQSPTHLIKTRGQQVTLRCSPKSGHDTVSWYQQALGQGPQFIFQYYEEEERQRGNFPDRFSGHQFPNYSSELNVNALLLGDSALYLCASSFLAGVTGELFFGEGSRLTVL.

The CDR3 DNA reads as TGTGCCAGCAGTGAAGCATGGACAGGGTCCGGAAACACCATATATTTT. It translates to CASSEAWTGSGNTIYF. The V call is TRBV6-1, the J call TRBJ1-3, with TRBD1 matching 8 bases. Trimming removed 0 bases from V and 4 bases from J; junction bases left unmatched: 5. Germline CDR1 reads MNHNS; CDR2 reads SASEGT. This CDR3 is 16 amino acids long.

The chain has TRBV27 and TRBJ1-6; 10 bases match TRBD1. The V and J ends lost 7 bases and 9 bases, in that order; junction bases with no gene match: 3. This CDR3 comprises 13 residues. The V gene's germline CDR1 is MNHEY and CDR2 SMNVEV (reference sequence). Here the CDR3 reads CASKTGGASPLHF. The DNA of the CDR3 is TGTGCCAGCAAGACAGGGGGCGCTTCACCCCTCCACTTT.

This rearrangement joins TRBV6-5 to TRBJ1-1; D might be TRBD1 (5 bases). The CDR3 loop spans 14 amino acids. The germline V gene encodes CDR1 MNHEY and CDR2 SVGAGI. Between the trimmed V and J ends, which lost 4 bases and 2 bases, there was a span of 11 bases. DNA for the CDR3: TGTGCCAGCAGTTGGGGCAGGTCAAACACTGAAGCTTTCTTT. This sequence encodes CASSWGRSNTEAFF.

CDR3 amino acids: CASSLRRPSSTDTQYF. CDR3 DNA sequence: TGTGCCAGCAGCTTGAGGAGACCTTCTAGCACAGATACGCAGTATTTT. The chain is built from TRBV5-4 and TRBJ2-3, with D hard to call. The V end lost 1 base, the J end lost 0 bases, and 12 bases lay between the germline ends. The germline V gene has CDR1 SGHNT and CDR2 YYREEE (reference sequence). The CDR3 runs 16 residues.

This clone came up a few times. The rearrangement joins TRBV4-1 to TRBJ2-7, with D possibly matching TRBD1 (6 bases). CDR3 size: 15 residues. V lost 3 bases to trimming and J lost 9 bases, with 21 bases between them. Germline values: CDR1 MGHRA, CDR2 YSYEKL. DNA for the CDR3: TGCGCCAGCAGCCAGCCCGGGACACCGGAGATCGGGCAGTACTTC. The encoded protein is CASSQPGTPEIGQYF.

The chain has TRBV5-5 and TRBJ1-1, with D hard to call. Germline V gene sequence: CDR1 SGHKS, CDR2 YYEKEE (reference sequence). The CDR3 extends over 13 amino acids. Trimming took off 1 base at V and 3 bases at J, with 7 bases between the two ends. This CDR3 reads CASSLSPYTEAFF. DNA for the CDR3: TGTGCCAGCAGCTTGAGCCCCTACACTGAAGCTTTCTTT.

V and J are TRBV24-1 and TRBJ2-2, with D perhaps matching TRBD1 (6 bases). V lost 0 bases and J lost 5, with 6 bases in between. Germline CDR1 reads KGHDR; CDR2 reads SFDVKD. This CDR3 contains 14 residues. Written as DNA, the CDR3 is TGTGCCACCAGTGATTTGAGGGGGACCGGGGAGCTGTTTTTT. Encoded protein: CATSDLRGTGELFF.

This rearrangement joins TRBV2 to TRBJ1-6, with D tentatively TRBD1 (5 bases). The CDR3 spans 15 residues. V was clipped by 3 bases and J by 7 bases, with 13 bases between them. The germline V gene encodes CDR1 SNHLY and CDR2 FYNNEI. In DNA form, the CDR3 reads TGTGCCAGCAGTGACGAAGGTGGGGGGAATTCACCCCTCCACTTT. It translates to CASSDEGGGNSPLHF.

The V gene is TRBV7-6, the J gene TRBJ2-2, with TRBD2 identical over 8 bases. This CDR3 contains 17 residues. Trimming took 5 bases from V and 4 from J; bases not matched to a gene: 12. Germline V gene data show CDR1 as SGHVS and CDR2 as FNYEAQ. The chain's CDR3 is CASSDTIPGLVTGELFF. In DNA form, the CDR3 reads TGTGCCAGCAGCGATACCATTCCGGGACTAGTCACCGGGGAGCTGTTTTTT.

The genes are TRBV5-6 and TRBJ1-2, with 9 positions matching TRBD1. Trimming took 4 bases from V and 5 from J; bases not matched to a gene: 3. The CDR3 has 13 amino acids. CDR1 is SGHDT, CDR2 YYEEEE, per germline. CDR3 sequence (DNA): TGTGCCAGCAGCCGGGGGACAGGGTATGGCTACACCTTC. Amino acid sequence: CASSRGTGYGYTF.

This chain connects TRBV30 to TRBJ1-5; 9 bases map to TRBD1. The CDR3 loop spans 16 amino acids. From germline, CDR1 is GTSNPN and CDR2 SVGIG (reference sequence). V was clipped by 3 bases and J by 5 bases; unmatched bases: 11. The CDR3 spells CAWSRSVGQGYQPQHF. The CDR3, as DNA: TGTGCCTGGAGCCGAAGTGTGGGACAGGGTTATCAGCCCCAGCATTTT.

This rearrangement joins TRBV5-1 to TRBJ2-3; no clear D gene. The CDR3 contains 15 residues. V was pared by 0 bases and J by 0 bases, with 8 bases between. Germline V gives CDR1 SGHRS, CDR2 YFSETQ. The CDR3 nucleotides read TGCGCCAGCAGCTTGGGACTTTCGAGCACAGATACGCAGTATTTT. Translating it yields CASSLGLSSTDTQYF.

The rearrangement uses TRBV2 and TRBJ2-1; 11 bases align to TRBD2. V gave up 9 bases and J gave up 13 bases; unmatched junction bases: 8. Germline V lookup: CDR1 SNHLY, CDR2 FYNNEI. The length of the CDR3 is 12 residues. CDR3 sequence (DNA): TGTGCCAGTTTACTAGCGGGGGTGACCCAGTTCTTC. Translated: CASLLAGVTQFF.

The chain has TRBV2 and TRBJ1-4; D unresolved. CDR1 and CDR2 (germline): SNHLY, FYNNEI. V gave up 10 bases and J gave up 4 bases, with 13 bases separating them. This CDR3 comprises 13 residues. The CDR3 spells CATGRVVNEKLFF. The DNA for the CDR3 is TGTGCCACCGGCCGGGTGGTTAATGAAAAACTGTTTTTT.